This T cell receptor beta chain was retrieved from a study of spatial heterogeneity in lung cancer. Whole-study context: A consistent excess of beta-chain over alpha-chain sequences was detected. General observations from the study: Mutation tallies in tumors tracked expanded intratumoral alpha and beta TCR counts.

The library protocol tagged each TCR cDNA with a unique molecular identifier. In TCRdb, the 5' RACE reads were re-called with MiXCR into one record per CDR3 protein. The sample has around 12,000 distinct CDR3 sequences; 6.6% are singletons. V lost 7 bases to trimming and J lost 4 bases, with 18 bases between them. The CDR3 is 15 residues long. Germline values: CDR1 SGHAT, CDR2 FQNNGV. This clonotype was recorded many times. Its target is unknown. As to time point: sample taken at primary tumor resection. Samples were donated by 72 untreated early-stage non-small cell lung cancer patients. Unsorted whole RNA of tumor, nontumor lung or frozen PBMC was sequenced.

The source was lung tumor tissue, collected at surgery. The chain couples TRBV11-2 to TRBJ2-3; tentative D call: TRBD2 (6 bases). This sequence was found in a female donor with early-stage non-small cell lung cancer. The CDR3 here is CASTQGGVGADTQYF. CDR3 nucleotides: TGTGCCAGCACCCAAGGAGGGGTAGGCGCAGATACGCAGTATTTT.